This is a list of T cell receptor beta chains from one sample in a study of control samples from healthy donors and cancer patients. Repertoires were generated with immunoSEQ multiplex PCR, while TCRdb's copy carries only in-frame clones and drops some. The sample holds 100,000 to 150,000 clones; around 90% are singletons and the top ten take 2% to 3%. The source material was blood. The source of these receptors is a man aged 40-49 years in good health. CDR3s include the opening cysteine and the closing phenylalanine or tryptophan. The order of the fields is V gene, J gene, clone size, D gene, CDR3 protein, CDR3 DNA. The D gene is left open where the match is weak. Where a row states a size, it is once, few, many or the class of an expanded clone; other rows omit it.

V: TRBV10-1
J: TRBJ1-5
size: few
D: -
CDR3: CASSEQLDQPQHF
DNA: TGCGCCAGCAGTGAGCAGTTGGATCAGCCCCAGCATTTT

V: TRBV2
J: TRBJ2-7
size: -
D: TRBD2
CDR3: CASSWTSGGRKYEQYF
DNA: TGTGCCAGCAGTTGGACTAGCGGGGGCCGCAAATACGAGCAGTACTTC

V: TRBV9
J: TRBJ2-7
size: -
D: -
CDR3: CASSQGYEQYF
DNA: TGTGCCAGCAGTCAGGGTTACGAGCAGTACTTC

V: TRBV11-1
J: TRBJ2-7
size: -
D: -
CDR3: CASSLAGSREQYF
DNA: TGTGCCAGCAGCTTAGCGGGCAGTCGGGAGCAGTACTTC

V: TRBV6-5
J: TRBJ1-1
size: once
D: -
CDR3: CASRKTENTEAFF
DNA: TGTGCCAGCAGAAAGACAGAGAACACTGAAGCTTTCTTT

V: TRBV10-1
J: TRBJ2-7
size: few
D: -
CDR3: CASGPLGGEQYF
DNA: TGCGCCAGCGGACCACTGGGTGGGGAGCAGTACTTC

V: TRBV12-5
J: TRBJ2-7
size: -
D: -
CDR3: CASGLVRGGSYEQYF
DNA: TGTGCTAGTGGTTTGGTACGAGGCGGCTCCTACGAGCAGTACTTC

V: TRBV5-8
J: TRBJ2-3
size: -
D: TRBD1
CDR3: CASSNGQVGITDTQYF
DNA: TGTGCCAGCAGCAATGGACAGGTCGGAATCACAGATACGCAGTATTTT

V: TRBV5-1
J: TRBJ1-1
size: -
D: TRBD1
CDR3: CASSFQGENTEAFF
DNA: TGCGCCAGCAGTTTCCAGGGGGAGAACACTGAAGCTTTCTTT

V: TRBV7-9
J: TRBJ2-1
size: -
D: -
CDR3: CASSLTYEQFF
DNA: TGTGCCAGCAGCTTAACCTATGAGCAGTTCTTC

V: TRBV5-6
J: TRBJ1-6
size: once
D: TRBD1
CDR3: CASSLQGANSPLHF
DNA: TGTGCCAGCAGTTTACAGGGGGCGAATTCACCCCTCCACTTT

V: TRBV21-1
J: TRBJ1-2
size: once
D: -
CDR3: CASIKTAADRLGYTF
DNA: TGTGCCAGCATCAAGACCGCGGCAGATCGTTTGGGCTACACCTTC

V: TRBV15
J: TRBJ2-3
size: -
D: -
CDR3: CATSSGASWGTDTQYF
DNA: TGTGCCACCAGCAGCGGGGCGTCTTGGGGCACAGATACGCAGTATTTT

V: TRBV15
J: TRBJ2-3
size: -
D: -
CDR3: CATSRDLRADTQYF
DNA: TGTGCCACCAGCAGAGATCTTAGGGCAGATACGCAGTATTTT

V: TRBV2
J: TRBJ2-7
size: -
D: -
CDR3: CASLWGELYEQYF
DNA: TGTGCCAGCCTTTGGGGAGAACTCTACGAGCAGTACTTC

V: TRBV19
J: TRBJ1-2
size: -
D: TRBD1
CDR3: CASSTLGTGLGVGHTF
DNA: TGTGCCAGTAGTACACTCGGGACAGGGCTTGGAGTGGGCCACACCTTC

V: TRBV30
J: TRBJ2-6
size: -
D: -
CDR3: CAQDNSGANVLTF
DNA: TGTGCCCAGGACAACTCTGGGGCCAACGTCCTGACTTTC

V: TRBV7-9
J: TRBJ2-2
size: -
D: -
CDR3: CASSSGESTGELFF
DNA: TGTGCCAGCAGCTCAGGGGAGAGCACCGGGGAGCTGTTTTTT

V: TRBV9
J: TRBJ2-6
size: -
D: -
CDR3: CASSVPGANVLTF
DNA: TGTGCCAGCAGCGTCCCTGGGGCCAACGTCCTGACTTTC

V: TRBV9
J: TRBJ2-5
size: -
D: -
CDR3: CASSVSPTEGTQYF
DNA: TGTGCCAGCAGCGTGAGTCCAACGGAGGGGACCCAGTACTTC

V: TRBV28
J: TRBJ1-6
size: -
D: -
CDR3: CASSTRQGISSPLHF
DNA: TGTGCCAGCAGTACCCGGCAGGGAATCAGTTCACCCCTCCACTTT

V: TRBV19
J: TRBJ1-5
size: few
D: -
CDR3: CASSIDLAADTYQPQHF
DNA: TGTGCCAGTAGTATAGATCTAGCAGCGGATACTTATCAGCCCCAGCATTTT

V: TRBV18
J: TRBJ2-3
size: -
D: TRBD2
CDR3: CASSLAGGHGDTQYF
DNA: TGTGCCAGCTCACTAGCGGGGGGGCACGGAGATACGCAGTATTTT

V: TRBV5-1
J: TRBJ1-1
size: once
D: -
CDR3: CASSLVTNTEAFF
DNA: TGCGCCAGCAGCTTGGTAACGAACACTGAAGCTTTCTTT

V: TRBV3-1/TRBV3-2
J: TRBJ1-4
size: -
D: -
CDR3: CASSQGQTINYATNEKLFF
DNA: TGTGCCAGCAGCCAAGGACAGACAATTAACTATGCAACTAATGAAAAACTGTTTTTT

V: TRBV7-2
J: TRBJ2-4
size: -
D: -
CDR3: CASSPGRGGNIQYF
DNA: TGTGCCAGCAGCCCCGGACGTGGGGGGAACATTCAGTACTTC

V: TRBV28
J: TRBJ2-7
size: -
D: -
CDR3: CASSSRMLPYEQYF
DNA: TGTGCCAGCAGTTCGCGGATGCTCCCCTACGAGCAGTACTTC

V: TRBV9
J: TRBJ2-5
size: -
D: TRBD2
CDR3: CASSVVAGSETQYF
DNA: TGTGCCAGCAGCGTAGTAGCGGGGTCGGAGACCCAGTACTTC

V: TRBV6-5
J: TRBJ2-1
size: few
D: -
CDR3: CASSLHSSGNEQFF
DNA: TGTGCCAGCAGTCTCCATTCCTCGGGTAATGAGCAGTTCTTC

V: TRBV19
J: TRBJ2-5
size: -
D: -
CDR3: CASSMAGTQETQYF
DNA: TGTGCCAGTAGTATGGCGGGGACCCAGGAGACCCAGTACTTC